The table lists the clone carrying this T cell receptor beta chain with a few counts. The data are from a study of blood T cell repertoires in COVID-19. Study summary: Acute and convalescent COVID-19 specimens originated in the United States, Italy and Spain.

The V gene end was trimmed by 6 bases and the J gene end by 4 bases; junction bases not matched to a gene: 5. Germline lookup yields CDR1 KGHSH and CDR2 LQKENI. This CDR3 has 15 amino acids. Sequencing was performed with immunoSEQ multiplex PCR; in TCRdb, only in-frame clones are kept and a portion is missing. The data contain over 150,000 clones, nearly 80% of them singletons. This receptor was obtained from a man older than 75 with acute or convalescent COVID-19. The material sequenced was peripheral blood. The gene calls are TRBV18 and TRBJ1-6, with 8 nucleotides matching TRBD1. CDR3 sequence reads: CASSADRAYNSPLHF. The CDR3 DNA is TGTGCCAGCTCCGCGGACAGGGCTTATAATTCACCCCTCCACTTT.